These T cell receptor beta chains were read from a single sample in a study of T-cell memory formation after mild COVID-19. Using its own MiXCR run on the 5' RACE reads, TCRdb lists one record per CDR3 protein. The sample records 380,000 or so distinct CDR3 sequences, over 13% being singletons. The specimen sequenced was PBMCs or a T cell subset sorted from them (not recorded which). The receptors here all came from a man younger than 30 who had mild COVID-19 (a few samples of this study predate the infection). Cell type and time point are not known. The CDR3 runs from the conserved cysteine through the conserved F or W. A D gene is named only where the DNA matches it firmly. Clone size is given for some rows only: seen once, a few or many times, or a class if the clone is expanded.

TRBJ1-2,TRBD1,TRBV6-5,-,TGTGCCAGCAGAAGGGGGAGGACAGGGGGGAATGGCTACACCTTC,CASRRGRTGGNGYTF
TRBJ2-7,TRBD1,TRBV6-1,few,TGTGCCAGCAGTGTCCAGGGGGCGGTCTACGAGCAGTACTTC,CASSVQGAVYEQYF
TRBJ2-1,-,TRBV6-2/TRBV6-3,many,TGTGCCAGCAGTTACGGGAATGAGCAGTTCTTC,CASSYGNEQFF
TRBJ1-5,TRBD1,TRBV19,-,TGTGCCAGTAGTGCTCGACAGGGGCCTCAGCCCCAGCATTTT,CASSARQGPQPQHF
TRBJ2-3,TRBD2,TRBV20-1,-,TGCAGTGCTAGTCCCGCTCCGGGACGGGGGGGCCCCCCAGATACGCAGTATTTT,CSASPAPGRGGPPDTQYF
TRBJ2-7,TRBD2,TRBV4-1,few,TGCGCCAGCAGCCAAGATCGCCTAGCGGATTACGAGCAGTACTTC,CASSQDRLADYEQYF
TRBJ2-1,-,TRBV5-4,-,TGTGCCAGCAGCCATGGCGGGACTGCGGCCTACAATGAGCAGTTCTTC,CASSHGGTAAYNEQFF
TRBJ1-1,-,TRBV20-1,many,TGCAGTGCCGCACGGAACACTGAAGCTTTCTTT,CSAARNTEAFF
TRBJ1-5,TRBD1,TRBV5-6,-,TGTGCCAGCAGAAAAACCGGGACAGGGAATCAGCCCCAGCATTTT,CASRKTGTGNQPQHF
TRBJ2-3,-,TRBV7-8,-,TGTGCCAGCAGCTCGCGGGCAGTTACCGCCACAGATACGCAGTATTTT,CASSSRAVTATDTQYF
TRBJ2-3,-,TRBV3-1,-,TGTGCCAGCAGCCAATACCCTAGCACAGATACGCAGTATTTT,CASSQYPSTDTQYF
TRBJ2-3,-,TRBV7-8,many,TGTGCCAGCAGCCAGGTACGGGTCCGCGACACAGATACGCAGTATTTT,CASSQVRVRDTDTQYF
TRBJ1-5,TRBD1,TRBV7-8,few,TGTGCCAGCAGCTTAGCAAGCAGACAGGGGAACTTCAATCAGCCCCAGCATTTT,CASSLASRQGNFNQPQHF
TRBJ2-5,TRBD2,TRBV9,-,TGTGCCAGCAGCGTAGCTAGCGGGGCGGAGACCCAGTACTTC,CASSVASGAETQYF
TRBJ1-1,-,TRBV15,many,TGTGCCACCAGCTCAGGGCCCCTGTCGGATGCTTTCTTT,CATSSGPLSDAFF
TRBJ2-6,TRBD1,TRBV12-3/TRBV12-4,-,TGTGCCAGCAGTTTGACAGGGGGCGATGCCTCTGGGGCCAACGTCCTGACTTTC,CASSLTGGDASGANVLTF
TRBJ2-3,-,TRBV24-1,-,TGTGCCACCAGTGATTCGGTAGCCTCCGATACGCAGTATTTT,CATSDSVASDTQYF
TRBJ1-5,-,TRBV5-1,-,TGCGCCAGCAGCCCCGACCCAGGTCCTAATCAGCCCCAGCATTTT,CASSPDPGPNQPQHF
TRBJ1-4,-,TRBV5-6,-,TGTGCCAGCAGCTATGGGTGGGTGGAGGAAAAACTGTTTTTT,CASSYGWVEEKLFF
TRBJ1-1,TRBD1,TRBV12-3/TRBV12-4,few,TGTGCCAGCAGTTGGGCAGGGGGCCGTGAAGCTTTCTTT,CASSWAGGREAFF
TRBJ1-3,-,TRBV7-8,-,TGTGCCAGCAGCAGCACACTTCCTGGAAACACCATATATTTT,CASSSTLPGNTIYF
TRBJ1-5,TRBD1,TRBV6-2/TRBV6-3,few,TGTGCCAGCAGTTACGTTAGGGGGCTTGGTCAGCCCCAGCATTTT,CASSYVRGLGQPQHF
TRBJ2-1,-,TRBV5-1,few,TGCGCCAGCAGCTCAGGAACGACAGTCCTTCAGTACAATGAGCAGTTCTTC,CASSSGTTVLQYNEQFF